Here is one T cell receptor (beta chain) with its context. This clonotype was counted between two and nine times. No cognate antigen has been identified for it. The sample holds no much larger clone one base away, and base qualities are not on file. Every donor was a healthy Caucasian. The sample originates from a study of identical twins (dated by TCRdb to about 2016). Study-wide context: The study deep-sequenced TCR alpha and beta repertoires from monozygotic twins, unrelated adults of various ages and cord blood to test whether fetal clonotypes persist. Replicate twin experiments were performed at different times using different library preparation protocols to rule out contamination.

Results the study describes overall, beyond this receptor: Excess twin sharing in beta out-of-frame sequences was weaker because fewer shared sequences lowered the signal-to-noise ratio. Compared with coincidental sharing between unrelated individuals, out-of-frame TCR alpha sequences shared between twins showed an excess of sequences with low generation probability. Zero-insertion analyses could be partly confounded by invariant T cells such as MAIT and iNKT, though diverse VJ usage argued against such confounding for most clonotypes. Because the same donors could not be followed over many years, conclusions were based on cross-sectional statistical analysis. In monozygotic twins, recombination models systematically underestimated out-of-frame TCR alpha sharing, but the models matched the sharing seen between unrelated individuals. Abundant cord blood beta clonotypes had fewer insertions, young adult naive repertoires showed a similar but weaker trend, and memory repertoires showed no such trend.

The library was built by means of 5' RACE. The instrument was an Illumina HiSeq 2000. A universal primer binding site was introduced by template switching, and a unique molecular identifier was present in the final cDNA, enabling accurate counting of TCR cDNA molecules. Specific primers in the conserved constant-segment region were used to synthesize first-strand cDNA for the TCR alpha and beta chains. Each cDNA library was double barcoded, with a SMART-Mk sample barcode plus Illumina barcodes, to control for contamination. TruSeq adapter sequences, together with Illumina sample barcodes, were added in two successive PCR steps. TCR alpha and beta cDNA libraries were sequenced on the Illumina HiSeq platform with custom primers. The original methods were these. Unique molecular identifiers were extracted from raw reads with MiGEC, and CDR3 positions were determined with MiXCR. For each individual, recombination models were inferred using an EM algorithm with the repgenHMM and IGoR tools. The analysis of shared clonotypes was done with the tcR package in R, with sharing normalized by the product of cloneset sizes. To study raw recombination free of thymic and clonal selection effects, out-of-frame nonproductive sequences were analyzed. Starting from the raw public reads, TCRdb applied fastp trimming at Q25, assembled clones with MiXCR and retained in-frame beta chains. Rows merge per CDR3 protein into single entries with the most common DNA and genes. The V and J calls reflect TCRdb's pipeline rather than the authors' work. Present in this sample are some 1,600,000 distinct CDR3 sequences, roughly 35% of which were seen just once. Together, the top ten hold 0.27% of the sample.

Trimming leaves V shorter by 3 bases and J shorter by 3 bases, with the junction holding 2 bases beyond the gene matches. The germline V gene specifies MDHEN as CDR1 and SYDVKM as CDR2. The CDR3 goes from the cysteine to the phenylalanine over 13 residues. This entry keeps only the CDR3 DNA: 39 bases, framed from base 1. The chain was built from TRBV28 and TRBJ2-7; 7 junctional bases match TRBD2. This sequence was found in a newborn girl in good health. The material sequenced was cord blood. The DNA sequence is given as TGTGCCAGCAGTTTGCGGGAGCTCTACGAGCAGTACTTC. It codes for CASSLRELYEQYF.